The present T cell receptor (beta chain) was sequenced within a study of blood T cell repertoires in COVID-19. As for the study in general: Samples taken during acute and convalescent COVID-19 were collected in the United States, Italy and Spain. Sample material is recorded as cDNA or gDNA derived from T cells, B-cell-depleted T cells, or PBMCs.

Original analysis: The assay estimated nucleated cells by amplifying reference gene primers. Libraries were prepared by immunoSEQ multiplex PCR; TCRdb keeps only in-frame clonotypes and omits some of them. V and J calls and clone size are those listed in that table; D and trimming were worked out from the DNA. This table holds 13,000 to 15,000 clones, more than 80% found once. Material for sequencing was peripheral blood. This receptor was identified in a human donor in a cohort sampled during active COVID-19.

As DNA, the CDR3 is TGTGCCAGCAGCTTCGGGACTAGCGGGAGTGTCAGAGATACGCAGTATTTT. Residues: CASSFGTSGSVRDTQYF. The J gene is TRBJ2-3, the V gene TRBV5-4, with TRBD2 identical over 14 bases. The CDR3 spans 17 residues. J was trimmed by 5 bases and V by 2 bases; bases with no gene match: 7. Germline-derived CDR1 and CDR2 are SGHNT and YYREEE (reference sequence). The complete variable domain, with remaining parts taken from reference TRBV5-4 and TRBJ2-3, reads ETGVTQSPTHLIKTRGQQVTLRCSSQSGHNTVSWYQQALGQGPQFIFQYYREEENGRGNFPPRFSGLQFPNYSSELNVNALELDDSALYLCASSFGTSGSVRDTQYFGPGTRLTVL.